The present T cell receptor (beta chain) was sequenced within a study of vaccination and CD4 T cells after COVID-19. Indicated time point: late sampling 161 to 241 days after vaccination in three convalescent patients. Treatment of the sample: approximately 11-day PBMC culture with coronavirus spike peptide pools or control peptides (ViraFEST assay). The positive PCR dates, which preceded the US Alpha, Beta and Delta variants, fell between March and December 2020. To note about this clonotype: The antigen is unknown.

The V gene's germline CDR1 is ENHRY and CDR2 SYGVKD. The CDR3 is 12 amino acids. Unmatched junction bases numbered 6, after V lost 9 bases and J lost 8 bases. Sequencing of DNA taken from cultured CD4+ T cells relied on the Oncomine TCR Beta short-read assay. Researchers extracted genomic DNA from CD4+ T cells that had been cultured. TCRdb reprocessed the PCR reads with MiXCR, giving one entry per CDR3 protein. The data contain 20,000 to 25,000 distinct CDR3 sequences, roughly 44% of them singletons. This chain connects TRBV10-3 to TRBJ2-3, with 9 bases lining up with TRBD2. The clonotype comes from a human donor who had recovered from COVID-19. The sample consisted of CD4+ T cells from blood, cultured in vitro, taken about 7 months after SARS-CoV-2 vaccination. Here the CDR3 reads CAMGREGGTQYF. Written as DNA, the CDR3 is TGTGCCATGGGGCGGGAGGGCGGTACGCAGTATTTT.